The entry below gives a single T cell receptor (beta chain) sequence along with its context. The CDR3 has 14 amino acids. The V end lost 5 bases, the J end lost 2 bases, and 13 bases lay between the germline ends. Germline V gene data show CDR1 as LNHDA and CDR2 as SQIVND (reference sequence). The source of the sample is a study of cytomegalovirus exposure and HLA in healthy donors. It was with 60 Vbeta and 13 Jbeta primers that the PCR ran. Some clones are missing from TCRdb's copy, which holds only in-frame ones; the method was immunoSEQ multiplex PCR. The data hold 55,000 to 65,000 clones, with approximately 75% observed a single time.

What was sequenced was PBMCs. This sequence joins TRBV19 and TRBJ2-7; D gene ambiguous. This receptor was taken from a man aged 30 to 45 in good health and CMV-seropositive. The CDR3 sequence: CASSSFPGTYEQYF. CDR3 in DNA: TGTGCCAGTAGTTCGTTCCCGGGTACCTACGAGCAGTACTTC.